These 17 T cell receptor beta chains were sequenced from one sample in a study of blood T cell repertoires in COVID-19. The protocol was immunoSEQ multiplex PCR, while the TCRdb copy is restricted to in-frame clones and leaves out a portion. Among roughly 430,000 clones listed, 70% to 90% were seen once. Sequenced input: PBMCs or T cells enriched from blood (not recorded which). These receptor sequences come from a woman aged 18 to 35 who had been exposed to COVID-19.

This clone was recorded a few times. This chain links TRBV28 with TRBJ2-7, with 9 positions matching TRBD1. CDR1 is MDHEN and CDR2 is SYDVKM in the germline V gene. J gave up 0 bases and V 10 bases, and 4 bases lay outside the gene matches. There are 13 residues in the CDR3. This CDR3 reads CAIGTGPSYEQYF. CDR3 DNA sequence: TGTGCCATAGGGACAGGGCCCTCCTACGAGCAGTACTTC.

The rearrangement joins TRBV28 to TRBJ1-4; D is perhaps TRBD1 (5 bases). Germline V gene lookup returns CDR1 MDHEN and CDR2 SYDVKM. The CDR3 has 14 amino acids. Between the trimmed V and J ends, which lost 8 bases and 2 bases, there was a span of 12 bases. CDR3 residues: CASSPGGTNEKLFF. Here the CDR3 DNA reads TGTGCCAGCTCGCCCGGGGGGACTAATGAAAAACTGTTTTTT.

The rearrangement uses TRBV21-1 and TRBJ2-3; the table's D call TRBD2 went unverified against the DNA. TRBV21-1 counts as a pseudogene. The CDR3 length is 16 residues. The CDR3 DNA reads TGTGCCAGCAGCCCGGCCGGGTCCCCTAGCACAGATACGCAGTATTTT. Residues: CASSPAGSPSTDTQYF.

Turning to this clone: Other nucleotide sequences in the sample specify the same CDR3. V usage is TRBV19 and J usage is TRBJ2-1, with D possibly matching TRBD1 (5 bases). The V gene's germline CDR1 is LNHDA and CDR2 SQIVND (reference sequence). Trimming removed 3 bases from V and 6 bases from J, with 9 bases in between. The CDR3 is 13 residues long. CDR3 residues: CASSIQGSNEQFF. DNA of the CDR3: TGTGCCAGTAGTATCCAGGGCTCCAATGAGCAGTTCTTC.

This chain uses TRBV20-1 with TRBJ2-1; possible D gene TRBD2, 6 bases. Germline assignment: CDR1 DFQATT and CDR2 SNEGSKA (reference sequence). Trimming took 6 bases from V and 9 from J, leaving 12 bases between them. The CDR3 is 11 residues long. The CDR3 loop reads CSAETSSEQFF. In nucleotides, the CDR3 is TGCAGTGCGGAGACTAGTAGTGAGCAGTTCTTC.

This clone was observed a few times. The chain combines TRBV3-1 (or the pseudogene TRBV3-2) with TRBJ2-5; 12 nucleotides agree with TRBD2. The trim removed 0 bases at V and 4 bases at J, leaving 15 bases unmatched. Germline V lookup: CDR1 LGHDT, CDR2 YNNKEL (reference sequence). The CDR3 extends over 20 amino acids. CDR3 bases: TGTGCCAGCAGCCAAGAGCGGCTAGCGGGAGGGTCCTTTGATTTAGAGACCCAGTACTTC. Translating gives CASSQERLAGGSFDLETQYF.

The chain employs TRBV24-1 and TRBJ1-1; D gene ambiguous. Trimming removed 3 bases at V and 1 base at J, with 20 bases between. Germline V gene sequence: CDR1 KGHDR, CDR2 SFDVKD. CDR3 size: 18 residues. The CDR3 DNA reads as TGTGCCACCAGTGATCAGGCCACGGAGGGTGCGAAGAACACTGAAGCTTTCTTT. Amino acids: CATSDQATEGAKNTEAFF.

The chain carries TRBV6-5 and TRBJ1-2, with D tentatively TRBD1 (6 bases). The V end was cut by 0 bases, the J end by 2 bases, with 10 bases between. Germline lookup yields CDR1 MNHEY and CDR2 SVGAGI. This CDR3 contains 15 residues. The CDR3 here is CASSYSAGANYGYTF. In DNA form, the CDR3 reads TGTGCCAGCAGTTACTCGGCAGGGGCGAACTATGGCTACACCTTC.

The chain carries TRBV15 and TRBJ2-1; TRBD2 matches at 14 bases. Trimming cost V 1 base and J 5 bases; bases outside gene matches: 13. The CDR3 runs 20 residues. CDR1 is LNHNV and CDR2 is YYDKDF in the germline V gene (reference sequence). CDR3 nucleotide sequence: TGTGCCACCAGCAGAGTTGGGGGACAGCGGACTAGCGGGAGGAACAATGAGCAGTTCTTC. The encoded protein is CATSRVGGQRTSGRNNEQFF.

The chain joins TRBV4-3 to TRBJ1-2, with TRBD1 identical over 9 bases. This CDR3 is built from 15 residues. CDR1 is LGHNA, CDR2 YSLEER, per germline. V lost 1 base and J lost 3; bases outside the gene matches: 3. CDR3 DNA: TGCGCCAGCAGCCAAGGGGACAGGGACTACTATGGCTACACCTTC. Protein product: CASSQGDRDYYGYTF.

This chain uses TRBV2 with TRBJ1-6; D perhaps matches TRBD1 (5 bases). V gave up 9 bases and J gave up 6 bases, with 21 bases separating them. CDR3 length equals 16 residues. Germline V lookup: CDR1 SNHLY, CDR2 FYNNEI. The DNA of the CDR3 is TGTGCCAGAACTACAACAGGCATCCGGATTAATTCACCCCTCCACTTT. This translates into CARTTTGIRINSPLHF.

This chain joins TRBV7-2 and TRBJ2-1, with 12 bases lining up with TRBD2. Germline lookup yields CDR1 SGHTA and CDR2 FQGNSA. This CDR3 contains 18 residues. V gave up 0 bases and J gave up 0 bases; unmatched junction bases: 3. The CDR3 loop reads CASSLAGTSGLSYNEQFF. DNA for the CDR3: TGTGCCAGCAGCTTAGCAGGGACTAGCGGGCTCTCCTACAATGAGCAGTTCTTC.

The chain has TRBV23-1 and TRBJ1-3; TRBD1 is a possible D gene (6 bases). TRBV23-1 is an ORF; its function is uncertain. The CDR3 is 17 residues long. V was cut by 5 bases and J by 0 bases, with 17 bases left in between. The CDR3 DNA is TGCGCCAGCAGTTTACCTGAGGGACACCACTCTGGAAACACCATATATTTT. Protein sequence: CASSLPEGHHSGNTIYF.

The gene calls are TRBV5-1 and TRBJ1-2; possible D gene TRBD1, 5 bases. V lost 2 bases to trimming and J lost 7 bases, with 12 bases between them. The CDR3 loop spans 13 amino acids. Germline-derived CDR1 and CDR2 are SGHRS and YFSETQ. CDR3 in amino acids: CASSFGPGFGYTF. The CDR3 coding sequence is TGCGCCAGCAGCTTTGGGCCAGGGTTTGGCTACACCTTC.

V gene TRBV29-1 combines with J gene TRBJ2-5; D perhaps matches TRBD1 (6 bases). Germline V gene sequence: CDR1 SQVTM, CDR2 ANQGSEA. The CDR3 covers 13 residues. V dropped 5 bases and J dropped 4 bases, with 14 bases sitting between them. The CDR3 coding sequence is TGCAGCGTTCATGTCCCAGGGGTAGAGACCCAGTACTTC. The encoded protein is CSVHVPGVETQYF.

The chain joins TRBV9 to TRBJ2-2, with 7 bases identical to TRBD2. Germline lookup yields CDR1 SGDLS and CDR2 YYNGEE. The CDR3 extends over 15 amino acids. The junction had 5 bases not matched to a gene; V was cut back by 4 bases and J by 2 bases. The CDR3 nucleotides read TGTGCCAGCAGCAAGGGAGGGATTAACACCGGGGAGCTGTTTTTT. It is translated as CASSKGGINTGELFF. The whole variable domain, remainder taken from reference TRBV9 and TRBJ2-2, is DSGVTQTPKHLITATGQRVTLRCSPRSGDLSVYWYQQSLDQGLQFLIQYYNGEERAKGNILERFSAQQFPDLHSELNLSSLELGDSALYFCASSKGGINTGELFFGEGSRLTVL.

V is TRBV28 and J is TRBJ1-1; D call uncertain. CDR3 size: 13 residues. Germline V lookup: CDR1 MDHEN, CDR2 SYDVKM. Trimming removed 5 bases at V and 7 bases at J, with 14 bases between. The CDR3, as DNA: TGTGCCAGCAGTATGGGATCGAGGGTTGAAGCTTTCTTT. Protein: CASSMGSRVEAFF. The complete variable domain, with remaining parts taken from reference TRBV28 and TRBJ1-1, reads DVKVTQSSRYLVKRTGEKVFLECVQDMDHENMFWYRQDPGLGLRLIYFSYDVKMKEKGDIPEGYSVSREKKERFSLILESASTNQTSMYLCASSMGSRVEAFFGQGTRLTVV.